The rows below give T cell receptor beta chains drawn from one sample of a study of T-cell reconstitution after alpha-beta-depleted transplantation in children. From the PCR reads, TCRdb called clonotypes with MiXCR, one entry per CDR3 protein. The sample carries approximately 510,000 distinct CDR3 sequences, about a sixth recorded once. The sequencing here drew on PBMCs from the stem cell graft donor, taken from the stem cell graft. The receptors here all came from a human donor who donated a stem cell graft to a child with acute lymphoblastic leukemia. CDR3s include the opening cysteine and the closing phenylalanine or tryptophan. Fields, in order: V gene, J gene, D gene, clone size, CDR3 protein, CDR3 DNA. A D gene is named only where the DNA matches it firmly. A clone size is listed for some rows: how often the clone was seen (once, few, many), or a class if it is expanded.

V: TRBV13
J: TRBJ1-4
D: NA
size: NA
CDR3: CASSYYSARNEKLFF
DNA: TGTGCCAGCAGCTACTACAGTGCGAGAAATGAAAAACTGTTTTTT

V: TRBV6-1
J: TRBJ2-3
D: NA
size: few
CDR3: CASSYSGISTDTQYF
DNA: TGTGCCAGCTCCTATAGCGGAATTAGCACAGATACGCAGTATTTT

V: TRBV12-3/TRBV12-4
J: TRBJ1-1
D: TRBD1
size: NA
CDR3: CASSLQGAALF
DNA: TGTGCCAGCAGTTTACAGGGGGCGGCCCTCTTT

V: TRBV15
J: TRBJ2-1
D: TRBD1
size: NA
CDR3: CATSREGTGVVDEQFF
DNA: TGTGCCACCAGCAGAGAAGGGACAGGGGTAGTTGATGAGCAGTTCTTC

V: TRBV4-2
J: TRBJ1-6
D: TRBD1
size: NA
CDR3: CASSQDAVTTGWNSPLHF
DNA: TGTGCCAGCAGCCAAGATGCCGTAACGACAGGGTGGAACTCACCCCTCCACTTT

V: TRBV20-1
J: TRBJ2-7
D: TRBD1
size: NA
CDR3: CSAPRQGAYEQYF
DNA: TGCAGTGCTCCTCGACAGGGGGCCTACGAGCAGTACTTC

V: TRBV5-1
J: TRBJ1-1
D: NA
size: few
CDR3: CASSPGKENTEAFF
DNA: TGCGCCAGCAGCCCAGGGAAGGAGAACACTGAAGCTTTCTTT

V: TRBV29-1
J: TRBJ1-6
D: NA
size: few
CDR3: CSVATGYYNSPLHF
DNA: TGCAGCGTCGCCACAGGGTACTATAATTCACCCCTCCACTTT

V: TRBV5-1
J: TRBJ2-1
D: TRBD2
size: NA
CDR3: CASSLNTGGPYNEQFF
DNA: TGCGCCAGCAGCTTGAATACGGGAGGGCCCTACAATGAGCAGTTCTTC

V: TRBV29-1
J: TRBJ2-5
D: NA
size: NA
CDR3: CSNGGRAGETQYF
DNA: TGCAGCAACGGGGGCAGGGCAGGAGAGACCCAGTACTTC